This T cell receptor (beta chain) comes out of a study of OX40 agonist ivuxolimab in advanced cancers. About this clone itself: Its specificity is unknown.

The length of the CDR3 is 17 residues. The trim removed 1 base at V and 5 bases at J, leaving 12 bases unmatched. Germline V gene sequence: CDR1 SGHTS, CDR2 YDEGEE. Produced via immunoSEQ multiplex PCR; TCRdb's table is partial and in-frame only. The sample has tens of thousands of clones; 85% to 95% are singletons. Baseline, cycle 4 day 1, and cycle 7 day 1 were the blood sampling points. General study findings and limits: Some of the nonresponding patients also showed low levels of normalized T-cell clonal expansion.

The receptor's source is an adult with an advanced solid tumor such as melanoma, head and neck, liver or kidney cancer. Sequenced material: CD4+ or CD8+ T cells sorted from blood, taken in a trial of the OX40 agonist ivuxolimab. The chain links TRBV5-8 to TRBJ1-5; 7 bases align to TRBD1. The CDR3 sequence: CASSLSPLDRAYQPQHF. As DNA, the CDR3 is TGTGCCAGCAGCTTGTCACCCCTTGACAGGGCTTATCAGCCCCAGCATTTT.